Here is one T cell receptor beta chain with its context. Per the germline V gene, CDR1 is GTSNPN and CDR2 is SVGIG (reference sequence). The CDR3 length is 17 residues. Trimming shortened V by 8 bases and J by 4 bases, and 29 bases separated the two germline ends. The data are from a study of blood T cell repertoires in COVID-19. This table comes from immunoSEQ multiplex PCR, and its TCRdb copy is limited to in-frame clones, with some not included. This sample has about 360,000 clones, with around 84% found just once. The chain uses TRBV30 and TRBJ1-2, with a weak D call TRBD1 (5 bases). This TCR was sampled from a human donor with acute or convalescent COVID-19. The donor label of this sample is uncertain. The sequencing sample was made of peripheral blood. The CDR3 nucleotides are TGTGCCCGCGAAGTGGGATCGTCGGGACTCCCCCTCTATGGCTACACCTTC. Translating gives CAREVGSSGLPLYGYTF.